The 22 T cell receptor beta chains in this list originate from one sample, sequenced in a study of blood T cell repertoires in COVID-19. Method: immunoSEQ multiplex PCR; TCRdb's copy keeps in-frame clones and lacks some. Of around 370,000 clones in the sample, roughly 86% were seen once. Sequencing was carried out using peripheral blood. The source of these receptors is a woman in her seventies with COVID-19, enrolled during active disease.

The chain joins TRBV6-5 to TRBJ1-4; D is undetermined. CDR1 is MNHEY and CDR2 is SVGAGI in the germline V gene. The V gene lost 8 bases and the J gene lost 4 bases, with 11 bases spanning the gap. The CDR3 covers 13 residues. The CDR3: CASSASSNEKLFF. CDR3 sequence (DNA): TGTGCCAGCTCGGCTAGTAGTAATGAAAAACTGTTTTTT.

V and J are TRBV7-2 and TRBJ2-3; maybe TRBD1 (6 bases). The germline V gene has CDR1 SGHTA and CDR2 FQGNSA. The ends were cut back, 7 bases at V and 3 bases at J, with 23 bases in the middle. The CDR3 sequence is 17 residues long. Written as DNA, the CDR3 is TGTGCCAGCACCCCGAGACTCCGGGACATCACTACAGATACGCAGTATTTT. Translated, it gives CASTPRLRDITTDTQYF.

This chain uses TRBV7-9 with TRBJ1-6; 8 nucleotides match TRBD1. The CDR3 runs to 15 residues. The trim removed 1 base at V and 5 bases at J, leaving 1 base unmatched. Germline CDR1 SEHNR, CDR2 FQNEAQ (reference sequence). CDR3 bases: TGTGCCAGCAGCTTAGGGACAGGGCATAATTCACCCCTCCACTTT. Its translation: CASSLGTGHNSPLHF.

This sequence joins TRBV10-3 and TRBJ1-5, with a weak D call TRBD1 (6 bases). The CDR3 runs 16 residues. The germline V gene encodes CDR1 ENHRY and CDR2 SYGVKD. V lost 9 bases and J lost 0, with 18 bases in between. The CDR3 bases are TGTGCCATACGGGAGGGGGGACCTTATAGCAATCAGCCCCAGCATTTT. Translated: CAIREGGPYSNQPQHF.

The chain carries TRBV19 and TRBJ2-7, with D possibly matching TRBD1 (6 bases). Trimming removed 5 bases at V and 7 bases at J, with 18 bases between. Per the germline V gene, CDR1 is LNHDA and CDR2 is SQIVND (reference sequence). The CDR3 extends over 14 amino acids. CDR3 coding DNA: TGTGCCAGTAGTTCAGACAGGTCGGCTAGGGAGCAGTACTTC. It codes for CASSSDRSAREQYF.

The chain links TRBV10-1 to TRBJ1-1, with 8 bases lining up with TRBD1. This CDR3 region has 13 residues. The germline V gene has CDR1 WNHNN and CDR2 SYGVQD (reference sequence). V was pared by 3 bases and J by 8 bases, with 5 bases of the junction left unmatched. The CDR3 protein is CASSDRGQGEAFF. CDR3 bases: TGCGCCAGCAGTGACCGTGGACAGGGCGAAGCTTTCTTT.

This sequence joins TRBV28 and TRBJ2-2; TRBD2 matches 9 bases. This CDR3 has 18 amino acids. Germline V gives CDR1 MDHEN, CDR2 SYDVKM. Trimming cost V 11 bases and J 4 bases; bases outside gene matches: 20. The DNA for the CDR3 is TGTGCCCCCACGGGGACTCGCGGGGGGGCCAGGGGCACCGGGGAGCTGTTTTTT. Residues: CAPTGTRGGARGTGELFF.

On this clone: This CDR3 is also generated by other DNA sequences in the sample. This chain joins TRBV24-1 and TRBJ1-2, with 9 nucleotides matching TRBD1. CDR1 and CDR2 from the germline V gene are KGHDR and SFDVKD. Unmatched junction bases numbered 3, after V lost 3 bases and J lost 5 bases. The CDR3 is 14 residues long. The CDR3 loop reads CATSDPGQGYGYTF. The CDR3 DNA follows: TGTGCCACCAGTGATCCGGGACAGGGATATGGCTACACCTTC.

The CDR3 loop reads CATSRSRSTEAFF. The CDR3, as DNA: TGTGCCACCAGCCGATCGCGGAGTACTGAAGCTTTCTTT. The chain is built from TRBV15 and TRBJ1-1, with no clear D. The germline gives CDR1 LNHNV, CDR2 YYDKDF (reference sequence). V lost 5 bases and J 5 bases, leaving 12 bases between the germline ends. This CDR3 is built from 13 residues.

The V and J genes are TRBV11-2 and TRBJ1-2; TRBD1 matches 7 bases. Trimming removed 4 bases from V and 5 bases from J; junction bases left unmatched: 10. Germline V gene lookup returns CDR1 SGHAT and CDR2 FQNNGV. This CDR3 has 15 residues. CDR3 amino acids: CASSSTQDRAYGYTF. The CDR3 nucleotides are TGTGCCAGCAGCTCCACCCAAGACAGGGCTTATGGCTACACCTTC.

The V call is TRBV5-1, the J call TRBJ2-7; D not certain. CDR1 and CDR2 from the germline V gene are SGHRS and YFSETQ. Trimming removed 5 bases from V and 1 base from J, with 13 bases in between. This CDR3 contains 14 residues. The CDR3 protein is CASSRSRASYEQYF. In nucleotides, the CDR3 is TGCGCCAGCAGTCGGTCCAGAGCGTCCTACGAGCAGTACTTC.

DNA for the CDR3: TGTGCCAGCACACGGTCCGGGGGGCAGGACACCGGGGAGCTGTTTTTT. Protein: CASTRSGGQDTGELFF. The rearrangement links TRBV9 to TRBJ2-2, with D perhaps TRBD2 (7 bases). Germline V CDR1 and CDR2: SGDLS, YYNGEE. The CDR3 runs to 16 residues. The V gene lost 6 bases and the J gene lost 3 bases, with 18 bases spanning the gap. Full variable domain (rest looked up from reference TRBV9 and TRBJ2-2): DSGVTQTPKHLITATGQRVTLRCSPRSGDLSVYWYQQSLDQGLQFLIQYYNGEERAKGNILERFSAQQFPDLHSELNLSSLELGDSALYFCASTRSGGQDTGELFFGEGSRLTVL.

The chain combines TRBV7-6 with TRBJ2-5; D unresolved. V was cut by 2 bases and J by 2 bases, with 12 bases left in between. The CDR3 is 15 residues long. The germline V gene has CDR1 SGHVS and CDR2 FNYEAQ. CDR3 in amino acids: CASSLIFAVQETQYF. CDR3 sequence (DNA): TGTGCCAGCAGCTTAATTTTTGCGGTACAAGAGACCCAGTACTTC.

This clone appeared once. The chain carries TRBV7-9 and TRBJ2-2, with a weak D call TRBD1 (6 bases). Trimming took off 3 bases at V and 5 bases at J, with 13 bases between the two ends. This CDR3 contains 15 residues. Germline CDR1 SEHNR, CDR2 FQNEAQ (reference sequence). CDR3: CASSFTTGRTGELFF. CDR3 bases: TGTGCCAGCAGCTTCACTACAGGGAGAACCGGGGAGCTGTTTTTT.

The genes are TRBV7-2 and TRBJ2-7, with 9 bases fitting TRBD1. The CDR3 has 15 amino acids. Germline CDR1 SGHTA, CDR2 FQGNSA. V was pared by 5 bases and J by 2 bases, with 7 bases of the junction left unmatched. CDR3 nucleotide sequence: TGTGCCAGCAGCCGGCAGACAGGGGGAACCTACGAGCAGTACTTC. Translating it yields CASSRQTGGTYEQYF. The variable domain in full, with the rest retrieved from reference TRBV7-2 and TRBJ2-7, is GAGVSQSPSNKVTEKGKDVELRCDPISGHTALYWYRQSLGQGLEFLIYFQGNSAPDKSGLPSDRFSAERTGGSVSTLTIQRTQQEDSAVYLCASSRQTGGTYEQYFGPGTRLTVT.

The chain recombines TRBV9 with TRBJ2-7; 7 bases line up with TRBD1. Looked up from germline, CDR1 is SGDLS and CDR2 is YYNGEE. This CDR3 is 15 amino acids long. With V trimmed by 0 bases and J by 4 bases, 7 bases remained unmatched. This CDR3 is CASSVESGGWYEQYF. CDR3 nucleotides: TGTGCCAGCAGCGTAGAGTCAGGGGGATGGTACGAGCAGTACTTC.

The V call is TRBV19, the J call TRBJ1-5; D might be TRBD1 (5 bases). The CDR3 runs to 15 residues. Germline lookup yields CDR1 LNHDA and CDR2 SQIVND (reference sequence). Trimming took off 6 bases at V and 2 bases at J, with 14 bases between the two ends. CDR3: CASSERGSGNQPQHF. The CDR3 DNA follows: TGTGCCAGTAGCGAGCGGGGGAGCGGCAATCAGCCCCAGCATTTT.

The gene calls are TRBV5-6 and TRBJ1-2, with D unclear. The CDR3 spans 14 residues. Trimming left V 3 bases short and J 0 bases short, with 9 bases between. Germline CDR1 reads SGHDT; CDR2 reads YYEEEE. The CDR3 nucleotides are TGTGCCAGCAGCTCAGGCCGGCCTAACTATGGCTACACCTTC. It yields the protein CASSSGRPNYGYTF.

As for this clone: Germline and junction disagree at one end, which may indicate a read error. The chain carries TRBV6-2 or TRBV6-3 and TRBJ1-6; TRBD1 agrees at 7 bases. The CDR3 totals 12 residues. Germline V gene lookup returns CDR1 MNHEY and CDR2 SVGEGT. CDR3 amino acids: CATSLQGPPLHF. DNA of the CDR3: TGTGCCACCAGTCTACAGGGGCCACCCCTCCACTTT.

This sequence joins TRBV9 and TRBJ2-1, with TRBD2 matching over 9 bases. V trimming: 3 bases; J trimming: 8 bases; junction bases outside the gene matches: 9. The CDR3 is made up of 15 amino acids. Germline CDR1 and CDR2: SGDLS and YYNGEE. CDR3 amino acids: CASSETSGRADEQFF. The CDR3 DNA reads as TGTGCCAGCAGCGAAACTAGCGGGCGAGCCGATGAGCAGTTCTTC.

This clone came up a few times. The chain has TRBV19 and TRBJ2-5; 7 nucleotides align to TRBD2. This CDR3 region has 15 residues. V gave up 5 bases and J gave up 5 bases; unmatched junction bases: 11. CDR1 LNHDA and CDR2 SQIVND come from the germline V gene (reference sequence). The CDR3 coding sequence is TGTGCCAGTAGTCCCGGACTAGTAGGGCCCGAGACCCAGTACTTC. Translating it yields CASSPGLVGPETQYF. Looking up the rest from reference TRBV19 and TRBJ2-5 gives the full variable domain: DGGITQSPKYLFRKEGQNVTLSCEQNLNHDAMYWYRQDPGQGLRLIYYSQIVNDFQKGDIAEGYSVSREKKESFPLTVTSAQKNPTAFYLCASSPGLVGPETQYFGPGTRLLVL.

The CDR3 nucleotides are TGTGCCAGCAGCTTAGCGCCTAGCGGGGGGCTCATTACTAGCACAGATACGCAGTATTTT. Amino acid sequence: CASSLAPSGGLITSTDTQYF. The chain uses TRBV7-2 and TRBJ2-3, with 11 bases identical to TRBD2. J was trimmed by 0 bases and V by 0 bases; bases with no gene match: 11. Germline assignment: CDR1 SGHTA and CDR2 FQGNSA. This CDR3 is 20 amino acids long.